Listed below are T cell receptor beta chains from one sample, sequenced in a study of T cells in Graves' hyperthyroidism and ophthalmopathy. One entry per CDR3 protein, called by TCRdb with MiXCR from the multiplex PCR reads. The table has 340,000 or so distinct CDR3 sequences, 21% seen once. The source material was blood. These receptors all come from a woman between 45 and 65 years old with Graves' hyperthyroidism. The CDR3 runs from the conserved cysteine through the conserved F or W. A D gene is named only where the DNA matches it firmly. For some rows the clone size is stated as once, few or many, or as a class when expanded; others skip it.

j_gene | abundance | d_gene | v_gene | CDR3aa | CDR3nt
TRBJ2-7 | many | - | TRBV28 | CASSLLGDEQYF | TGTGCCAGCAGTTTACTGGGGGACGAGCAGTACTTC
TRBJ1-4 | - | - | TRBV2 | CASLGGRTTNEKLFF | TGTGCCAGCCTGGGGGGCAGAACAACTAATGAAAAACTGTTTTTT
TRBJ2-5 | many | - | TRBV15 | CATSRDGAGLRETQYF | TGTGCCACCAGCAGAGATGGGGCGGGACTTAGGGAGACCCAGTACTTC
TRBJ1-2 | many | TRBD1 | TRBV12-3/TRBV12-4 | CASSSVGQLRGGYTF | TGTGCCAGCAGTTCAGTGGGACAGTTAAGGGGAGGCTACACCTTC
TRBJ2-3 | many | TRBD2 | TRBV20-1 | CSARGTRSTDTQYF | TGCAGTGCTAGAGGGACTAGGAGCACAGATACGCAGTATTTT
TRBJ2-7 | many | - | TRBV11-2 | CASSLEGGGLYEQYF | TGTGCCAGCAGCTTGGAGGGAGGCGGCTTATACGAGCAGTACTTC
TRBJ2-5 | many | - | TRBV7-9 | CASSGEIGAGETQYF | TGTGCCAGCAGCGGCGAGATCGGGGCAGGGGAGACCCAGTACTTC
TRBJ1-1 | few | - | TRBV7-3 | CASSFGIGAEAFF | TGTGCCAGCAGCTTCGGAATAGGAGCTGAAGCTTTCTTT
TRBJ1-2 | many | - | TRBV28 | CASTTATGYTF | TGTGCCAGCACCACAGCTACGGGCTACACCTTC
TRBJ2-7 | many | - | TRBV20-1 | CSVKGRGFGEQYF | TGCAGTGTCAAGGGAAGGGGGTTTGGCGAGCAGTACTTC
TRBJ2-3 | many | - | TRBV30 | CASGSRLDTQYF | TGTGCCTCCGGATCCCGACTAGATACGCAGTATTTT
TRBJ1-2 | - | TRBD1 | TRBV7-6 | CASSPRDSSYGYTF | TGTGCCAGCAGCCCTCGGGACAGTAGTTATGGCTACACCTTC
TRBJ2-3 | many | - | TRBV6-1 | CASRDSILRTDTQYF | TGTGCCAGCAGGGACAGCATTCTAAGAACCGATACGCAGTATTTT
TRBJ2-2 | - | - | TRBV6-9 | CASSYIRTGELFF | TGTGCCAGCAGTTACATCAGAACCGGGGAGCTGTTTTTT
TRBJ1-5 | many | - | TRBV29-1 | CSVAAGSSNQPQHF | TGCAGCGTTGCTGCTGGGAGTAGCAATCAGCCCCAGCATTTT
TRBJ2-7 | many | - | TRBV18 | CASSRTTNTIGEQYF | TGTGCCAGCTCACGGACTACTAATACGATTGGGGAGCAGTACTTC
TRBJ2-7 | many | - | TRBV27 | CASSPRWTASYEQYF | TGTGCCAGCAGCCCACGGTGGACAGCCTCTTACGAGCAGTACTTC
TRBJ2-7 | many | TRBD2 | TRBV5-1 | CASSIRGTSGSSEQYF | TGCGCCAGCAGCATTCGCGGGACTAGCGGGAGCAGCGAGCAGTACTTC
TRBJ2-1 | many | TRBD1 | TRBV30 | CAWSVRGTPNNEQFF | TGTGCCTGGAGTGTCAGGGGGACGCCAAACAATGAGCAGTTCTTC
TRBJ1-6 | - | TRBD1 | TRBV6-6 | CASSYGTGANSPLHF | TGTGCCAGCAGTTACGGGACAGGGGCGAATTCACCCCTCCACTTT
TRBJ2-3 | - | - | TRBV20-1 | CSAGWQDISDTQYF | TGCAGTGCTGGGTGGCAGGATATATCAGATACGCAGTATTTT
TRBJ2-7 | - | TRBD2 | TRBV6-1 | CASTPGQGTSGYEQYF | TGTGCCAGCACCCCGGGACAAGGGACTAGCGGCTACGAGCAGTACTTC
TRBJ2-5 | few | - | TRBV20-1 | CSARDTRQRETQYF | TGCAGTGCTAGAGATACTAGGCAAAGGGAGACCCAGTACTTC
TRBJ1-5 | many | - | TRBV13 | CASTSGRGNQPQHF | TGTGCCAGTACGTCCGGCAGGGGTAATCAGCCCCAGCATTTT
TRBJ1-4 | few | - | TRBV28 | CASSESELDEKLFF | TGTGCCAGCAGCGAGTCGGAACTTGATGAAAAACTGTTTTTT
TRBJ1-3 | - | - | TRBV20-1 | CSANSGNTIYF | TGCAGTGCTAATTCCGGAAACACCATATATTTT
TRBJ1-1 | many | - | TRBV11-2 | CASSLKGQGWRNTEAFF | TGTGCCAGCAGCTTGAAAGGGCAGGGGTGGAGGAACACTGAAGCTTTCTTT
TRBJ2-2 | - | - | TRBV18 | CASSQAQGNTGELFF | TGTGCCAGCTCACAGGCTCAGGGGAACACCGGGGAGCTGTTTTTT
TRBJ2-7 | many | TRBD2 | TRBV20-1 | CSARTSRGHEQYF | TGCAGTGCCCGGACTAGCCGTGGCCACGAGCAGTACTTC
TRBJ1-2 | - | - | TRBV4-1 | CASSHPIGGSQRAGGYTF | TGCGCCAGCAGCCACCCTATAGGGGGGTCCCAAAGAGCGGGTGGCTACACCTTC
TRBJ1-5 | many | - | TRBV24-1 | CATSTTGSNQPQHF | TGTGCCACCAGTACTACCGGGAGCAATCAGCCCCAGCATTTT
TRBJ1-1 | many | - | TRBV6-1 | CASSEGARNTEAFF | TGTGCCAGCAGTGAGGGGGCGCGGAACACTGAAGCTTTCTTT
TRBJ2-1 | many | - | TRBV6-1 | CASSTRGNEQFF | TGTGCCAGCAGTACCAGGGGTAATGAGCAGTTCTTC
TRBJ1-2 | many | - | TRBV2 | CASRNPGGGGYNYGYTF | TGTGCCAGCAGGAACCCGGGGGGCGGAGGGTATAACTATGGCTACACCTTC
TRBJ1-2 | - | - | TRBV2 | CASSTRGSYGYTF | TGTGCCAGCAGTACCAGGGGCAGCTATGGCTACACCTTC
TRBJ2-6 | - | TRBD1 | TRBV28 | CASSPIGGSGANVLTF | TGTGCCAGCAGTCCAATAGGGGGCTCAGGGGCCAACGTCCTGACTTTC
TRBJ2-7 | many | TRBD2 | TRBV11-2 | CASSRSSGGTYEQYF | TGTGCCAGCAGCCGTTCTAGCGGGGGCACCTACGAGCAGTACTTC
TRBJ2-7 | few | - | TRBV5-6 | CASSLGGGSRNEQYF | TGTGCCAGCAGCTTAGGAGGGGGGTCGAGGAACGAGCAGTACTTC
TRBJ1-1 | many | - | TRBV2 | CASSRSLHTEAFF | TGTGCCAGCAGCCGATCCTTACACACTGAAGCTTTCTTT
TRBJ1-2 | - | TRBD1 | TRBV6-1 | CASRTGQIIYGYTF | TGTGCCAGCAGAACGGGACAGATTATCTATGGCTACACCTTC
TRBJ1-3 | many | - | TRBV28 | CASSLALWRQARGGNTIYF | TGTGCCAGCAGTTTAGCCCTGTGGAGGCAGGCGAGAGGTGGAAACACCATATATTTT
TRBJ2-1 | few | TRBD2 | TRBV5-1 | CASNGGVAGGREQFF | TGCGCCAGCAACGGCGGGGTAGCGGGGGGACGTGAGCAGTTCTTC
TRBJ2-2 | many | TRBD2 | TRBV6-1 | CASRASGGAPGELFF | TGTGCCAGCAGGGCCAGCGGGGGGGCCCCCGGGGAGCTGTTTTTT
TRBJ1-1 | many | - | TRBV5-4 | CASSLDPMNTEAFF | TGTGCCAGCAGCTTGGACCCTATGAACACTGAAGCTTTCTTT
TRBJ1-2 | - | - | TRBV7-6 | CASSPDAGAYGYTF | TGTGCCAGCAGCCCCGACGCAGGTGCATATGGCTACACCTTC
TRBJ2-3 | - | - | TRBV4-1 | CASSQRALREDTQYF | TGCGCCAGCAGCCAGAGGGCCCTAAGGGAGGATACGCAGTATTTT
TRBJ1-1 | - | - | TRBV4-1 | CASSQVEQGNTEAFF | TGCGCCAGCAGCCAAGTGGAACAGGGGAACACTGAAGCTTTCTTT
TRBJ1-1 | many | - | TRBV6-1 | CASSPPAAGGLAFF | TGTGCCAGCAGTCCCCCCGCGGCGGGAGGACTGGCTTTCTTT
TRBJ2-3 | - | TRBD2 | TRBV6-1 | CASRAGPRNTQYF | TGTGCCAGCAGAGCGGGGCCCCGGAATACGCAGTATTTT
TRBJ2-2 | many | TRBD2 | TRBV12-3/TRBV12-4 | CASSLALSGSDTGELFF | TGTGCCAGCAGTTTAGCGCTCAGCGGGAGTGACACCGGGGAGCTGTTTTTT
TRBJ2-7 | - | - | TRBV28 | CASSVPLLRDDLYEQYF | TGTGCCAGCAGCGTCCCCCTGCTGCGGGACGATCTCTACGAGCAGTACTTC